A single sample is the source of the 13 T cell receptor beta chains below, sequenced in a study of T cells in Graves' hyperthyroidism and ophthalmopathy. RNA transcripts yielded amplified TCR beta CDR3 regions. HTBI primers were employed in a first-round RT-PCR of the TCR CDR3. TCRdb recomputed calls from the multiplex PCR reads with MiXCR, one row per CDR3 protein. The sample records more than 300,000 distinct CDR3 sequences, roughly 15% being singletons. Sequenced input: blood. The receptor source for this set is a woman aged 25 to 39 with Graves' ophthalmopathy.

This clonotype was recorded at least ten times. Written as DNA, the CDR3 is TGCAGTGCTTATCCTCCAGGGGAGAACACTGAAGCTTTCTTT. This sequence encodes CSAYPPGENTEAFF. The V gene is TRBV20-1, the J gene TRBJ1-1, with a tentative D call TRBD1 (6 bases). V dropped 5 bases and J dropped 1 base, with 14 bases sitting between them. This CDR3 is 14 amino acids long. Germline V gene data show CDR1 as DFQATT and CDR2 as SNEGSKA (reference sequence).

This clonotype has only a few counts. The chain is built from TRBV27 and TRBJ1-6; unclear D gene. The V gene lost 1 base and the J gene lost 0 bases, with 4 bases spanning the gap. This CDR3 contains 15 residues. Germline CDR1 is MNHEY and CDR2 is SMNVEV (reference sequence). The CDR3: CASSLWRSYNSPLHF. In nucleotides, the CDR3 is TGTGCCAGCAGTTTATGGCGCTCCTATAATTCACCCCTCCACTTT.

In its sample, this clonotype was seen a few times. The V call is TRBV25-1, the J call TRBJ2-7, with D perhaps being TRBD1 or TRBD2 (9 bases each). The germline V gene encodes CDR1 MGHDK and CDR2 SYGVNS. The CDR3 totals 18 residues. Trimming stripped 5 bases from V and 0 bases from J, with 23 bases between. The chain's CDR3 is CASSPLRGGTGPSYEQYF. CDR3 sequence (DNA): TGTGCCAGCAGTCCCTTGCGGGGGGGGACAGGGCCCTCCTACGAGCAGTACTTC.

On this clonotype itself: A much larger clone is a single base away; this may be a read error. In DNA, the CDR3 is TGTGCTAGTGGTTTGATCTGGGACAGGGCCACCTGGGAGCTGTTTTTT. This codes for CASGLIWDRATWELFF. V usage is TRBV12-5 and J usage is TRBJ2-2; 9 positions match TRBD1. Germline values: CDR1 LGHNT, CDR2 FRNRAP. This CDR3 is built from 16 residues.

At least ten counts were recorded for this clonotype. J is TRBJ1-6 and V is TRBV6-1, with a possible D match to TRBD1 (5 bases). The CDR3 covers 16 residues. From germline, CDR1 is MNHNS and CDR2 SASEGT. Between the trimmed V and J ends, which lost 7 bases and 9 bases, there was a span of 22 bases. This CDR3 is CASNLESGTRGSPLHF. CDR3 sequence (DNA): TGTGCCAGCAACTTGGAGTCCGGGACGAGGGGTTCACCCCTCCACTTT.

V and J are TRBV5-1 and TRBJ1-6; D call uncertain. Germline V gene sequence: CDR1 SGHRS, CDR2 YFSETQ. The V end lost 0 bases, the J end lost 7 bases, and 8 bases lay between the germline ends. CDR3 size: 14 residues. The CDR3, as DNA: TGCGCCAGCAGCTTGGTAGGGATGAATTCACCCCTCCACTTT. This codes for CASSLVGMNSPLHF.

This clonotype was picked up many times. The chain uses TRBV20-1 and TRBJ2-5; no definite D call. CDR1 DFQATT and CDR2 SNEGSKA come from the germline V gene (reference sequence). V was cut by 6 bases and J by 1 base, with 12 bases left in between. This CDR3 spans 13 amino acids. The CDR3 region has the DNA TGCAGTGCAGTCTGGGGAAGCCAAGAGACCCAGTACTTC. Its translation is CSAVWGSQETQYF.

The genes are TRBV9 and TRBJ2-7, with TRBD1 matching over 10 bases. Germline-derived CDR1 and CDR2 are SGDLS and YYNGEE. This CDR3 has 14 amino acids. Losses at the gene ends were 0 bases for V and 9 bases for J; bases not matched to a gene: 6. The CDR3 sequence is CASSVAGTGAPQYF. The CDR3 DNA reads TGTGCCAGCAGCGTAGCCGGGACAGGGGCCCCGCAGTACTTC. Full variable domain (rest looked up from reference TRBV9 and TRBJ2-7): DSGVTQTPKHLITATGQRVTLRCSPRSGDLSVYWYQQSLDQGLQFLIQYYNGEERAKGNILERFSAQQFPDLHSELNLSSLELGDSALYFCASSVAGTGAPQYFGPGTRLTVT.

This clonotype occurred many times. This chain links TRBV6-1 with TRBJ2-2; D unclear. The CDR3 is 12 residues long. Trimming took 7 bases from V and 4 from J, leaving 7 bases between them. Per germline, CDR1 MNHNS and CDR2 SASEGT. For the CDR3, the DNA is TGTGCCAGCATTTACGGCACCGGGGAGCTGTTTTTT. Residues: CASIYGTGELFF.

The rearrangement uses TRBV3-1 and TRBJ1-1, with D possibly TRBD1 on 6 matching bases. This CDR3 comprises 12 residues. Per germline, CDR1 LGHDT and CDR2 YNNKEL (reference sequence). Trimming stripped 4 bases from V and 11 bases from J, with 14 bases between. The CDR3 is CASSRRGGPAFF. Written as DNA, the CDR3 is TGTGCCAGCAGCCGGCGGGGGGGCCCGGCTTTCTTT.

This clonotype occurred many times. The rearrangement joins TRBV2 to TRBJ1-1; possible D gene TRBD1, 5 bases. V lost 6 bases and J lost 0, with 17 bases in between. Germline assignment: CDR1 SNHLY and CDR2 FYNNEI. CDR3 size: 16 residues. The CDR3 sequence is CASSRSGTYMNTEAFF. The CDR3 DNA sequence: TGTGCCAGCAGCCGTTCCGGGACTTACATGAACACTGAAGCTTTCTTT. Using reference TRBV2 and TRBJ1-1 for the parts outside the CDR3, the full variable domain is EPEVTQTPSHQVTQMGQEVILRCVPISNHLYFYWYRQILGQKVEFLVSFYNNEISEKSEIFDDQFSVERPDGSNFTLKIRSTKLEDSAMYFCASSRSGTYMNTEAFFGQGTRLTVV.

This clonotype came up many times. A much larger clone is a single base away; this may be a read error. The chain's CDR3 is CASSFRGWIDTQYF. The CDR3 DNA follows: TGTGCCAGCAGTTTCAGGGGGTGGATAGATACGCAGTATTTT. This chain joins TRBV27 and TRBJ2-3; TRBD1 aligns across 7 bases. Trimming took 3 bases from V and 5 from J; bases not matched to a gene: 5. In germline, CDR1 is MNHEY, CDR2 SMNVEV (reference sequence). The length of the CDR3 is 14 residues.

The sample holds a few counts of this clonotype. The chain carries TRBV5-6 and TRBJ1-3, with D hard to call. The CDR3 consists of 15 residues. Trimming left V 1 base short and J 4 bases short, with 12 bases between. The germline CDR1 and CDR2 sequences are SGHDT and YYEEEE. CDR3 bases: TGTGCCAGCAGCTTGAGTGCCCTTCCGGGAAACACCATATATTTT. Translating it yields CASSLSALPGNTIYF.